Listed below are T cell receptor beta chains from one sample, sequenced in a study of blood T cell repertoires in COVID-19. The repertoire was sequenced with immunoSEQ multiplex PCR; TCRdb's copy has only in-frame clones and lacks some. The sample consists of 60,000 to 70,000 clones, 91% of them appearing once. Sequencing input: peripheral blood. The receptors stem from a human donor in a cohort sampled during active COVID-19. Each CDR3 is given with its conserved first and last residue. A D gene is named only where the DNA matches it firmly. The size of a clone is reported for some rows only, either as once, few or many, or as a class for expanded clones.

>once|.|TRBV29-1|TRBJ1-1
CSVERQGPYPEAFF
TGCAGCGTTGAGAGGCAGGGGCCGTACCCTGAAGCTTTCTTT
>.|.|TRBV5-8|TRBJ2-3
CASPGFLAILRHTQYF
TGTGCCAGCCCGGGGTTCCTGGCCATCTTACGTCATACGCAGTATTTT
>.|TRBD1|TRBV5-1|TRBJ1-3
CASSLTGTSGNTIYF
TGCGCCAGCAGCCTGACAGGGACTTCTGGAAACACCATATATTTT
>.|TRBD1|TRBV19|TRBJ1-2
CASTDSGTGVFYGYTF
TGTGCCAGTACCGACTCCGGGACAGGGGTTTTCTATGGCTACACCTTC
>.|.|TRBV9|TRBJ1-1
CASSPQTELMNTEAFF
TGTGCCAGCAGCCCCCAGACAGAACTTATGAACACTGAAGCTTTCTTT
>once|TRBD2|TRBV15|TRBJ2-7
CATSSIAGSSYEQYF
TGTGCCACCAGCAGTATAGCGGGGAGCTCCTACGAGCAGTACTTC
>.|.|TRBV19|TRBJ2-5
CASSIVWRQAKETQYF
TGTGCCAGTAGTATAGTATGGAGACAGGCCAAAGAGACCCAGTACTTC
>.|TRBD1|TRBV9|TRBJ2-7
CASSVIDRGSEQYF
TGTGCCAGCAGCGTAATCGACAGGGGGAGCGAGCAGTACTTC
>once|TRBD1|TRBV5-1|TRBJ1-2
CASSYETGSFGYTF
TGCGCCAGCAGCTATGAGACAGGGTCCTTTGGCTACACCTTC
>.|.|TRBV29-1|TRBJ2-1
CSVEGPRERFSSSYNEQFF
TGCAGCGTTGAAGGGCCCCGGGAGCGCTTTTCGAGCTCCTACAATGAGCAGTTCTTC
>.|TRBD1|TRBV3-1/TRBV3-2|TRBJ1-6
CASSPRDRGNNSPLHF
TGTGCCAGCAGCCCTCGTGACAGGGGGAATAATTCACCCCTCCACTTT
>.|.|TRBV5-1|TRBJ2-2
CASTEGQGTGELFF
TGCGCCAGCACGGAGGGCCAGGGCACCGGGGAGCTGTTTTTT
>.|TRBD2|TRBV7-7|TRBJ2-5
CASSTGLAGGLETQYF
TGTGCTAGCAGCACGGGACTAGCGGGAGGCCTTGAGACCCAGTACTTC
>.|TRBD1|TRBV11-2|TRBJ2-7
CASSLVVQGAGEQYF
TGTGCCAGCAGCTTAGTGGTACAGGGGGCGGGGGAGCAGTACTTC
>once|TRBD1|TRBV30|TRBJ1-6
CAWSVLLGQGAGSPLHF
TGTGCCTGGAGTGTACTCTTGGGACAGGGGGCTGGTTCACCCCTCCACTTT
>once|TRBD2|TRBV24-1|TRBJ2-3
CATSDFSAGGTDTQYF
TGTGCCACCAGTGATTTTTCAGCGGGAGGGACAGATACGCAGTATTTT
>few|.|TRBV6-5|TRBJ1-1
CASSYVRPTGNTEAFF
TGTGCCAGCAGTTACGTACGCCCTACAGGAAACACTGAAGCTTTCTTT
>.|.|TRBV6-6|TRBJ1-3
CASRLQGTSGNTIYF
TGTGCCAGCAGACTACAGGGCACCTCTGGAAACACCATATATTTT
>.|.|TRBV15|TRBJ2-1
CATSRDLSSSYNEQFF
TGTGCCACCAGCAGAGATCTGAGTAGCTCCTACAATGAGCAGTTCTTC
>.|TRBD1|TRBV27|TRBJ2-1
CAASGTGGNEQFF
TGTGCCGCTTCCGGGACAGGGGGCAATGAGCAGTTCTTC
>.|.|TRBV6-6|TRBJ2-3
CASSYGEGVTDTQYF
TGTGCCAGCAGTTATGGAGAGGGGGTCACAGATACGCAGTATTTT
>.|.|TRBV25-1|TRBJ2-7
CASSESSEQYF
TGTGCCAGCAGTGAGAGTTCCGAGCAGTACTTC
>.|TRBD1|TRBV6-5|TRBJ2-7
CASNPGGSSEQYF
TGTGCCAGCAACCCAGGGGGCTCCAGCGAGCAGTACTTC
>once|TRBD1|TRBV29-1|TRBJ2-7
CSVVDREVSYEQYF
TGCAGCGTTGTGGACAGGGAAGTTTCCTACGAGCAGTACTTC
>.|TRBD2|TRBV4-3|TRBJ2-5
CASSQGPGLAGETQYF
TGCGCCAGCAGCCAAGGGCCGGGACTAGCGGGAGAGACCCAGTACTTC
>.|TRBD2|TRBV2|TRBJ2-6
CASSEGRGRGSGANVLTF
TGTGCCAGCAGCGAGGGGAGGGGCCGGGGCTCTGGGGCCAACGTCCTGACTTTC
>.|.|TRBV28|TRBJ1-2
CASSSPAGFNYGYTF
TGTGCCAGCAGCTCCCCCGCCGGGTTTAACTATGGCTACACCTTC
>.|.|TRBV5-1|TRBJ1-3
CASSFRESTAGNTIYF
TGCGCCAGCAGCTTCCGGGAGTCAACCGCTGGAAACACCATATATTTT
>.|TRBD2|TRBV4-2|TRBJ2-2
CASSQDSSGANTGELFF
TGTGCCAGCAGCCAAGATAGTAGCGGGGCGAACACCGGGGAGCTGTTTTTT
>.|TRBD2|TRBV5-1|TRBJ2-1
CASSPGLGPYNEQFF
TGCGCCAGCAGCCCCGGACTAGGGCCCTACAATGAGCAGTTCTTC
>.|TRBD2|TRBV3-1/TRBV3-2|TRBJ2-1
CASSQRRAGVSDEQFF
TGTGCCAGCAGCCAAAGGAGAGCGGGAGTCAGCGATGAGCAGTTCTTC
>once|TRBD1|TRBV6-5|TRBJ2-6
CASRTGGSGANVLTF
TGTGCCAGCAGGACAGGGGGCTCTGGGGCCAACGTCCTGACTTTC
>.|TRBD1|TRBV3-1/TRBV3-2|TRBJ1-1
CASSPRIGRGANTEAFF
TGTGCCAGCAGCCCCCGGATAGGCAGGGGGGCGAACACTGAAGCTTTCTTT
>.|TRBD1|TRBV6-5|TRBJ1-3
CASRATGAGNTIYF
TGTGCCAGCAGGGCTACAGGGGCTGGAAACACCATATATTTT
>.|.|TRBV4-3|TRBJ1-4
CASSQDLGGANEKLFF
TGCGCCAGCAGCCAAGATTTGGGGGGGGCTAATGAAAAACTGTTTTTT
>.|TRBD1|TRBV30|TRBJ2-1
CAWGQGGNEQFF
TGTGCCTGGGGACAGGGTGGGAATGAGCAGTTCTTC
>.|.|TRBV7-3|TRBJ2-2
CASSPIDGVNTGELFF
TGTGCCAGCAGCCCCATTGACGGAGTGAACACCGGGGAGCTGTTTTTT
>.|.|TRBV19|TRBJ2-5
CASSPRQVQETQYF
TGTGCCAGTAGTCCTCGACAGGTTCAAGAGACCCAGTACTTC
>.|TRBD1|TRBV7-6|TRBJ2-2
CASSLRQGPTGELFF
TGTGCCAGCAGCTTAAGACAGGGTCCAACCGGGGAGCTGTTTTTT
>.|.|TRBV5-6|TRBJ1-1
CASSLGGVNTEAFF
TGTGCCAGCAGCTTGGGGGGAGTGAACACTGAAGCTTTCTTT
>.|.|TRBV20-1|TRBJ1-1
CSVIKNTEAFF
TGCAGTGTTATAAAGAACACTGAAGCTTTCTTT
>.|.|TRBV15|TRBJ1-6
CATSRDRGTSFRSPLHF
TGTGCCACCAGCAGAGATAGGGGGACAAGTTTCCGTTCACCCCTCCACTTT
>.|.|TRBV18|TRBJ2-6
CASSPLGRSGANVLTF
TGTGCCAGCTCACCACTGGGCCGCTCTGGGGCCAACGTCCTGACTTTC
>.|.|TRBV28|TRBJ2-1
CACKSGGNEQFF
TGTGCCTGTAAATCGGGCGGGAATGAGCAGTTCTTC
>.|TRBD2|TRBV28|TRBJ2-1
CASSLGGRAVEQFF
TGTGCCAGCAGTTTAGGCGGGAGGGCCGTGGAGCAGTTCTTC
>.|.|TRBV7-2|TRBJ1-2
CASSPANYGYTF
TGTGCCAGCAGCCCGGCTAACTATGGCTACACCTTC
>.|.|TRBV6-5|TRBJ2-4
CASSYSTASKNIQYF
TGTGCCAGCAGTTACTCGACAGCTTCCAAAAACATTCAGTACTTC
>.|TRBD1|TRBV5-1|TRBJ2-7
CASRAPGQGYEQYF
TGCGCCAGCAGGGCCCCCGGACAGGGTTACGAGCAGTACTTC
>medium-sized|TRBD1|TRBV27|TRBJ1-6
CAITRQGPRSSYNSPLHF
TGTGCCATCACCCGACAGGGACCAAGAAGCTCCTATAATTCACCCCTCCACTTT
>.|.|TRBV2|TRBJ1-2
CASSVSGVYGYTF
TGTGCCAGCAGTGTTTCGGGGGTCTATGGCTACACCTTC
>.|TRBD1|TRBV2|TRBJ1-4
CASRTFDRGEKLFF
TGTGCCAGCAGGACTTTTGACAGGGGTGAAAAACTGTTTTTT
>.|.|TRBV9|TRBJ2-7
CASSRGGDEQYF
TGTGCCAGCAGCCGAGGGGGGGACGAGCAGTACTTC